This T cell receptor (beta chain) came from a study of T-cell memory formation after mild COVID-19. Across the whole study: TCR clusters were largely donor specific. Broader study findings: Most CD4+ clones that shrank were in CM and EM, while CD8+ ones turned up in EMRA. Clones shrinking between day 15 and 85 showed a balanced CD4/CD8 split, and those that grew later tilted toward CD4+.

The CDR3 contains 13 residues. Trimming took 3 bases from V and 6 from J; bases not matched to a gene: 4. Germline V CDR1 and CDR2: DFQATT, SNEGSKA (reference sequence). Constant-segment primers and 5'RACE yielded cDNA libraries for TCR alpha and TCR beta, each carrying sample barcodes and UMIs. TCRdb independently ran MiXCR on the 5' RACE reads; one entry per CDR3 protein. The table shows under 600,000 distinct CDR3 sequences, with about 20% occurring only once. With regard to this clonotype: Its antigen remains unknown.

The TCR originated in an adult woman who had mild COVID-19 (a few samples of this study predate the infection). Cell type and time point are not known. The rearrangement joins TRBV20-1 to TRBJ2-4; 8 bases align to TRBD1. The specimen was PBMCs or a T cell subset sorted from them (not recorded which). As DNA, the CDR3 is TGCAGTGCTAGCAGGGGGCCGGGAAACATTCAGTACTTC. Residues: CSASRGPGNIQYF.